The 11 T cell receptor beta chains below come from one sample, sequenced in a study of shared clonotypes between healthy human individuals. Some clones are missing from TCRdb's copy, which holds only in-frame ones; the method was immunoSEQ multiplex PCR. The table has roughly 2.5 million clones, approximately 90% seen once. The specimen sequenced was naive CD4+ T cells sorted from blood. Subset meaning: CD45RA+ positively selected. Every receptor here comes from a man aged 18 to 29 in good health.

The gene calls are TRBV4-1 and TRBJ1-1, with a possible D match to TRBD1 (6 bases). Trimming shortened V by 0 bases and J by 3 bases, and 11 bases separated the two germline ends. CDR3 length: 15 amino acids. CDR1 MGHRA and CDR2 YSYEKL come from the germline V gene. The CDR3 nucleotides read TGCGCCAGCAGCCAAGAATTGGGGGGCTACACTGAAGCTTTCTTT. It encodes CASSQELGGYTEAFF.

This sequence joins TRBV2 and TRBJ2-2; TRBD1 is a possible D gene (6 bases). The germline gives CDR1 SNHLY, CDR2 FYNNEI. The CDR3 sequence is 14 residues long. Trimming stripped 5 bases from V and 7 bases from J, with 14 bases between. In DNA form, the CDR3 reads TGTGCCAGCAGTCGCCAGGGGCAGGGCGGGGAGCTGTTTTTT. Its translation: CASSRQGQGGELFF.

The chain combines TRBV10-2 with TRBJ2-5; TRBD1 agrees at 11 bases. The CDR3 length is 16 residues. Germline CDR1 is WSHSY and CDR2 is SAAADI. V lost 6 bases to trimming and J lost 0 bases; unmatched junction nucleotides: 6. The CDR3 here is CASSPADRGHQETQYF. The CDR3, as DNA: TGCGCCAGCAGCCCTGCGGACAGGGGGCACCAAGAGACCCAGTACTTC.

This clone showed up just a few times. CDR3 nucleotides: TGTGCCAGCAGTTATGGAAGGTGGGCCCACCCGGACCAGTACTTC. Its protein is CASSYGRWAHPDQYF. The chain links TRBV6-9 to TRBJ2-5; D gene ambiguous. The V end lost 2 bases, the J end lost 10 bases, and 20 bases lay between the germline ends. Germline V gene data show CDR1 as MNHGY and CDR2 as SVAAGI. This CDR3 spans 15 amino acids.

V is TRBV18 and J is TRBJ2-5; D tentatively reads TRBD1 or TRBD2 (5 bases each). Germline V CDR1 and CDR2: KGHSH, LQKENI. The CDR3 covers 15 residues. V lost 6 bases to trimming and J lost 1 base, with 15 bases between them. CDR3 in DNA: TGTGCCAGCTCGACGGGACCCCTAATCCAAGAGACCCAGTACTTC. Amino acid sequence: CASSTGPLIQETQYF. Filled out from reference TRBV18 and TRBJ2-5, the complete variable domain reads NAGVMQNPRHLVRRRGQEARLRCSPMKGHSHVYWYRQLPEEGLKFMVYLQKENIIDESGMPKERFSAEFPKEGPSILRIQQVVRGDSAAYFCASSTGPLIQETQYFGPGTRLLVL.

The chain couples TRBV5-1 to TRBJ2-7; 12 bases match TRBD2. Germline CDR1 and CDR2: SGHRS and YFSETQ. This CDR3 is built from 15 residues. V trimming: 4 bases; J trimming: 3 bases; junction bases outside the gene matches: 5. CDR3 in amino acids: CASSPSGGAIYEQYF. In DNA, the CDR3 is TGCGCCAGCAGCCCTAGCGGGGGGGCGATCTACGAGCAGTACTTC.

This clone was seen a few times. The sample contains more than one DNA sequence encoding this CDR3. This chain joins TRBV5-1 and TRBJ2-2; D is unresolved. Germline V lookup: CDR1 SGHRS, CDR2 YFSETQ. The CDR3 has 13 amino acids. The V end lost 4 bases, the J end lost 0 bases, and 4 bases lay between the germline ends. The chain's CDR3 is CASSPSNTGELFF. The CDR3 DNA reads TGCGCCAGCAGCCCGTCGAACACCGGGGAGCTGTTTTTT.

The rearrangement joins TRBV15 to TRBJ2-2, with 8 bases lining up with TRBD2. CDR3 length: 19 residues. Germline-derived CDR1 and CDR2 are LNHNV and YYDKDF (reference sequence). The V gene end was trimmed by 10 bases and the J gene end by 2 bases; junction bases not matched to a gene: 21. CDR3 nucleotide sequence: TGTGCCAGCAATGGCGGCCCGGGGGGGCGTCGGGAAAACACCGGGGAGCTGTTTTTT. Encoded protein: CASNGGPGGRRENTGELFF.

This chain links TRBV15 with TRBJ2-2; no definite D call. CDR3 length: 17 residues. Germline CDR1 reads LNHNV; CDR2 reads YYDKDF (reference sequence). Trimming cost V 5 bases and J 6 bases, with 22 bases left between them. The CDR3 loop is CATSLNRLKGMAGELFF. The CDR3 DNA sequence: TGTGCCACCAGCCTTAATAGACTGAAAGGAATGGCCGGGGAGCTGTTTTTT.

This rearrangement joins TRBV10-3 to TRBJ1-3; D unresolved. CDR3 length: 15 residues. Germline CDR1 and CDR2: ENHRY and SYGVKD. Trimming cost V 4 bases and J 4 bases, with 14 bases left between them. CDR3 region: CAISGREGSGNTIYF. Here the CDR3 DNA reads TGTGCCATCAGTGGGCGAGAGGGTTCCGGAAACACCATATATTTT.

The J gene is TRBJ2-7, the V gene TRBV5-1; 10 bases agree with TRBD1. CDR3 length equals 14 residues. Germline-derived CDR1 and CDR2 are SGHRS and YFSETQ. Trimming removed 5 bases from V and 6 bases from J; junction bases left unmatched: 8. CDR3 nucleotides: TGCGCCAGCAGTCCCCGGGACAGGGGCTCCGAGCAGTACTTC. This sequence encodes CASSPRDRGSEQYF.